Listed here are 6 T cell receptor beta chains from one sample, sequenced in a study of blood T cell repertoires in COVID-19. Sequencing used immunoSEQ multiplex PCR; TCRdb keeps in-frame clones, though not all of them. Of approximately 100,000 clones in the sample, more than 90% were seen once. The sequenced sample was peripheral blood. These receptor sequences come from a man between 70 and 80 years old with acute or convalescent COVID-19.

The genes are TRBV9 and TRBJ2-3; 9 bases are a match to TRBD2. Germline V lookup: CDR1 SGDLS, CDR2 YYNGEE. Trimming cost V 0 bases and J 2 bases; bases outside gene matches: 7. This CDR3 spans 17 amino acids. This chain's CDR3 is CASSVGGRASNTDTQYF. The CDR3 DNA reads as TGTGCCAGCAGCGTAGGCGGGAGGGCGTCTAACACAGATACGCAGTATTTT.

The rearrangement joins TRBV4-3 to TRBJ2-1; 8 positions match TRBD2. Germline CDR1 is LGHNA and CDR2 is YSLEER. This CDR3 has 15 residues. V was pared by 4 bases and J by 6 bases, with 8 bases of the junction left unmatched. The CDR3 reads CASSPDSGSGNEQFF. For the CDR3, the DNA is TGCGCCAGCAGCCCAGACAGCGGGAGTGGCAATGAGCAGTTCTTC.

The chain recombines TRBV28 with TRBJ1-5; D perhaps matches TRBD1 (5 bases). The V end lost 3 bases, the J end lost 7 bases, and 22 bases lay between the germline ends. Germline loops: CDR1 MDHEN, CDR2 SYDVKM. This CDR3 comprises 17 residues. The CDR3 DNA reads as TGTGCCAGCAGTTTGCCCCTCCGCCGGGGACGGGGGCAGCCCCAGCATTTT. This codes for CASSLPLRRGRGQPQHF.

The chain joins TRBV19 to TRBJ1-2; the D gene is possibly TRBD1 (5 bases). There are 15 residues in the CDR3. With 3 bases removed from V and 4 bases from J, the gap between germline ends came to 15 bases. The germline gives CDR1 LNHDA, CDR2 SQIVND (reference sequence). CDR3 protein: CASSMGPGGVYGYTF. The CDR3 nucleotides are TGTGCCAGTAGTATGGGGCCCGGAGGGGTCTATGGCTACACCTTC.

This rearrangement joins TRBV9 to TRBJ2-7; 11 nucleotides agree with TRBD2. Germline-derived CDR1 and CDR2 are SGDLS and YYNGEE. The V gene end was trimmed by 3 bases and the J gene end by 3 bases; junction bases not matched to a gene: 2. The CDR3 is made up of 14 amino acids. The CDR3 protein is CASSAGTSGYEQYF. Here the CDR3 DNA reads TGTGCCAGCAGCGCCGGGACTAGCGGCTACGAGCAGTACTTC.

V is TRBV4-2 and J is TRBJ1-1; 8 bases align to TRBD1. Looked up from germline, CDR1 is LGHNA and CDR2 is YNFKEQ. Trimming took 0 bases from V and 13 from J; bases not matched to a gene: 19. This CDR3 spans 17 amino acids. The CDR3 here is CASSQDTGRGPTSVVFF. Written as DNA, the CDR3 is TGTGCCAGCAGCCAAGACACGGGCAGGGGGCCTACAAGTGTTGTTTTCTTT.